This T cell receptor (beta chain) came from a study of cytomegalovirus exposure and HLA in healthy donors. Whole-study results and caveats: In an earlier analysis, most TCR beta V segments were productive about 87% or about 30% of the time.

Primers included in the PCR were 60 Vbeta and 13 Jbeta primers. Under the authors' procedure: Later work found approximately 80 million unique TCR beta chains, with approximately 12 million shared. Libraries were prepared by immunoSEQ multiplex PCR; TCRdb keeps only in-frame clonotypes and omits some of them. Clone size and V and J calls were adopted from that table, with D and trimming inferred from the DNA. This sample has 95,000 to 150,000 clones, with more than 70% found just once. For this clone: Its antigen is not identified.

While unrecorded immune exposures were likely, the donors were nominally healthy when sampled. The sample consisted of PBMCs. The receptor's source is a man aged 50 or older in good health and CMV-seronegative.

The CDR3 region has the DNA TGTGCCAGCCGATTCGTCGGGGGGTCGGGGGAGACCCAGTACTTC. Translation: CASRFVGGSGETQYF. The genes are TRBV6-1 and TRBJ2-5; TRBD2 matches at 7 bases. The CDR3 spans 15 residues. V lost 8 bases and J lost 5; bases outside the gene matches: 14. Germline V gene lookup returns CDR1 MNHNS and CDR2 SASEGT.